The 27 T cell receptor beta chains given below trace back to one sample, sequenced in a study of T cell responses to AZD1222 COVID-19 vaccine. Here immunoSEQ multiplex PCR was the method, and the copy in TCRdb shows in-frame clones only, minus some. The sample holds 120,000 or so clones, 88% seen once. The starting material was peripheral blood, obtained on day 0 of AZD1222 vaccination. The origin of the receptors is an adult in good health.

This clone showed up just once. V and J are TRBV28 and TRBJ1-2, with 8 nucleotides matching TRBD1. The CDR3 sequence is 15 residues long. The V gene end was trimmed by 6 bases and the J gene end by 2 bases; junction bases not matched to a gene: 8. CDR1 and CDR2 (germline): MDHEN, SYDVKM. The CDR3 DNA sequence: TGTGCCAGCAGCGTCACGGACAGGGAGAACTATGGCTACACCTTC. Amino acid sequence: CASSVTDRENYGYTF.

DNA for the CDR3: TGTGCCAGCAGCCAAGACAGGGGAACTTGGGAGCAGTACTTC. Translated, it gives CASSQDRGTWEQYF. The V and J genes are TRBV3-1 (or the pseudogene TRBV3-2) and TRBJ2-7; possibly TRBD1 for D (6 bases). V lost 0 bases to trimming and J lost 7 bases, with 13 bases between them. CDR1 and CDR2 from the germline V gene are LGHDT and YNNKEL (reference sequence). The CDR3 consists of 14 residues.

CDR3 loop: CATSSRHDPSGANVLTF. CDR3 DNA: TGTGCCACCAGCAGTAGGCACGACCCCTCTGGGGCCAACGTCCTGACTTTC. This chain joins TRBV15 and TRBJ2-6, with D unclear. The CDR3 is 17 amino acids. Trimming pared 3 bases from V and 0 bases from J, leaving 12 bases between. Germline loops: CDR1 LNHNV, CDR2 YYDKDF (reference sequence).

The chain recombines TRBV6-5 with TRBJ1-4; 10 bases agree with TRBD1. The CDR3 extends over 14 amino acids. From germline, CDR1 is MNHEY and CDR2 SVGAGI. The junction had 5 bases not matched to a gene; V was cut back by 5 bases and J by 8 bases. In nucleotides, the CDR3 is TGTGCCAGCAGTCCGGGACAGGGGAGGGAAAAACTGTTTTTT. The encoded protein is CASSPGQGREKLFF.

CDR3 in amino acids: CASSAQTRSEQFF. CDR3 DNA: TGTGCCAGCAGTGCCCAGACCCGTAGTGAGCAGTTCTTC. The gene calls are TRBV6-4 and TRBJ2-1; D gene unclear. The CDR3 has 13 amino acids. Trimming pared 4 bases from V and 9 bases from J, leaving 13 bases between. Germline values: CDR1 MRHNA, CDR2 SNTAGT.

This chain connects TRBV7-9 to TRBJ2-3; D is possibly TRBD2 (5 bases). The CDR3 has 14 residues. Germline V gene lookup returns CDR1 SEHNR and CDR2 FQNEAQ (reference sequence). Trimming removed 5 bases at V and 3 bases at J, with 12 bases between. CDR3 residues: CASSIQAATDTQYF. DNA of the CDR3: TGTGCCAGCAGCATCCAAGCGGCGACAGATACGCAGTATTTT. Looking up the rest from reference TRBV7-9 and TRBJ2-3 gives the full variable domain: DTGVSQNPRHKITKRGQNVTFRCDPISEHNRLYWYRQTLGQGPEFLTYFQNEAQLEKSRLLSDRFSAERPKGSFSTLEIQRTEQGDSAMYLCASSIQAATDTQYFGPGTRLTVL.

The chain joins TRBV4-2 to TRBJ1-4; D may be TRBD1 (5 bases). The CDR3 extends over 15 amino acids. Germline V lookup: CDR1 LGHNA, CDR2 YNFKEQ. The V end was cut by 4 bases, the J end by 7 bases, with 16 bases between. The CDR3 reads CASSRTGTRAEKLFF. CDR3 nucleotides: TGTGCCAGCAGCCGGACCGGGACGCGGGCTGAAAAACTGTTTTTT.

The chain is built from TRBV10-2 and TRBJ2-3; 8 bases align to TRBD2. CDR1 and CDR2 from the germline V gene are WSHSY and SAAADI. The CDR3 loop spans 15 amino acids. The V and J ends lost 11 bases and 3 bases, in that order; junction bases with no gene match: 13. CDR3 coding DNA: TGCGCCGCCACCCCACGGGGGGGCCAGACAGATACGCAGTATTTT. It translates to CAATPRGGQTDTQYF.

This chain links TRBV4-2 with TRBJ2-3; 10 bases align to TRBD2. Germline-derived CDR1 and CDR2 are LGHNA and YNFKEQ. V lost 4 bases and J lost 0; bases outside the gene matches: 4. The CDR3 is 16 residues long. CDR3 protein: CASSPTSGSSTDTQYF. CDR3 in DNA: TGTGCCAGCAGCCCGACTAGCGGGTCAAGCACAGATACGCAGTATTTT.

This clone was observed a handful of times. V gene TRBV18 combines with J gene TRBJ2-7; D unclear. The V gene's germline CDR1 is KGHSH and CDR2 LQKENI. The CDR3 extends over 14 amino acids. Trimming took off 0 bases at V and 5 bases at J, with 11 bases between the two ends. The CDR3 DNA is TGTGCCAGCTCACCACCCAGTCCTCCCAACGAGCAGTACTTC. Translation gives CASSPPSPPNEQYF. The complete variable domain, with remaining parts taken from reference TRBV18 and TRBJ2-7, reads NAGVMQNPRHLVRRRGQEARLRCSPMKGHSHVYWYRQLPEEGLKFMVYLQKENIIDESGMPKERFSAEFPKEGPSILRIQQVVRGDSAAYFCASSPPSPPNEQYFGPGTRLTVT.

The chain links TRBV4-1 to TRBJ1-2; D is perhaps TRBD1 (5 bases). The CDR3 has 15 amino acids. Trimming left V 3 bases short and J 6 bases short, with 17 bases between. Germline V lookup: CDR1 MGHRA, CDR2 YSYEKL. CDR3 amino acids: CASSQENYQGNGYTF. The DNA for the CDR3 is TGCGCCAGCAGCCAGGAGAACTATCAGGGAAATGGCTACACCTTC.

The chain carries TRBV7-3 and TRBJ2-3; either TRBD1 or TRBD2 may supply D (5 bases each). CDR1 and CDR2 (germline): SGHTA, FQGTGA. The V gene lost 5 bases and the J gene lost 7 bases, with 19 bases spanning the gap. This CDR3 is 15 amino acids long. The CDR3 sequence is CASSPSGAQVYTQYF. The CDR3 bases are TGTGCCAGCAGCCCGTCCGGGGCACAGGTTTATACGCAGTATTTT.

The chain's CDR3 is CASSRQGLTGELFF. DNA for the CDR3: TGTGCCAGCTCAAGACAGGGATTGACCGGGGAGCTGTTTTTT. The rearrangement links TRBV18 to TRBJ2-2, with 7 bases fitting TRBD1. V lost 5 bases, J lost 5 bases, and 5 bases stayed unmatched. Germline V gives CDR1 KGHSH, CDR2 LQKENI. This CDR3 region has 14 residues.

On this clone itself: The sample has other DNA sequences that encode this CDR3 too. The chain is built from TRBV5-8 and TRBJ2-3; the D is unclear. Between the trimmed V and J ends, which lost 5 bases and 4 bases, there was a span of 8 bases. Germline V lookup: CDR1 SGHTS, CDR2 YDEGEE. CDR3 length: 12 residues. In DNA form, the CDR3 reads TGTGCCAGCAGTCTACGGGCAGATACGCAGTATTTT. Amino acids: CASSLRADTQYF.

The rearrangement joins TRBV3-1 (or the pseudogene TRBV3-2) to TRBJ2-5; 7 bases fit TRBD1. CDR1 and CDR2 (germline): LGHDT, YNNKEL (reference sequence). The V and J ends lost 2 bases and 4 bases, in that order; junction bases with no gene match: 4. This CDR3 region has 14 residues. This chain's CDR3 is CASSQRRQGETQYF. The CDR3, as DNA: TGTGCCAGCAGCCAACGCAGACAGGGAGAGACCCAGTACTTC.

Here the CDR3 reads CASSRLAGLPSYEQYF. CDR3 nucleotides: TGTGCCAGCAGCCGTTTAGCGGGGCTTCCCTCCTACGAGCAGTACTTC. The J gene is TRBJ2-7, the V gene TRBV3-1 (or the pseudogene TRBV3-2); 8 positions agree with TRBD2. Germline values: CDR1 LGHDT, CDR2 YNNKEL (reference sequence). This CDR3 comprises 16 residues. V lost 4 bases, J lost 0 bases, and 8 bases stayed unmatched.

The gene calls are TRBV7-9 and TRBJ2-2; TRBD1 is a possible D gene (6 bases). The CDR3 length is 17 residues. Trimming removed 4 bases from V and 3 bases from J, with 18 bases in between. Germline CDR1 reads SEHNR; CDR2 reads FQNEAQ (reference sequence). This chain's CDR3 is CASSSRGGQRDTGELFF. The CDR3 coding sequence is TGTGCCAGCAGCTCCAGGGGCGGGCAGCGAGACACCGGGGAGCTGTTTTTT.

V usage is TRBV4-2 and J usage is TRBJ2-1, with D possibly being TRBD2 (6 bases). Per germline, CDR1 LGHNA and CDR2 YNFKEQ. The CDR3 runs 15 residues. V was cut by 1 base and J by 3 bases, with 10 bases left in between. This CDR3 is CASSQVTGLYNEQFF. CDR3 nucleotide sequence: TGTGCCAGCAGCCAAGTAACGGGACTCTACAATGAGCAGTTCTTC.

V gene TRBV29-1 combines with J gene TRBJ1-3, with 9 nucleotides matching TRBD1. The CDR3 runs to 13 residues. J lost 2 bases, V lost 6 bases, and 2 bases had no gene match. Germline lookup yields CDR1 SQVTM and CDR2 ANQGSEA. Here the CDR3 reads CSVRDRAGNTIYF. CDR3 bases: TGCAGCGTAAGGGACAGGGCTGGAAACACCATATATTTT.

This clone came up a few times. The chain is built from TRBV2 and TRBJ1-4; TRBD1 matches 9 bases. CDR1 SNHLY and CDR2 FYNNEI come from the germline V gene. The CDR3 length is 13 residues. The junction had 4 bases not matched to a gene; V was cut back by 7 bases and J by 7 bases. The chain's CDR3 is CASTWTGVEKLFF. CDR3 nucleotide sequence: TGTGCCAGCACATGGACAGGGGTTGAAAAACTGTTTTTT.

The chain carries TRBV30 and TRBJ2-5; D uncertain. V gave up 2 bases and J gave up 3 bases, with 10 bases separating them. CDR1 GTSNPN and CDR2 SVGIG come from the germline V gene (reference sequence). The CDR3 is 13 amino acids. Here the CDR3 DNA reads TGTGCCTGGAGTCCGGGTCTTAAAGAGACCCAGTACTTC. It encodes CAWSPGLKETQYF.

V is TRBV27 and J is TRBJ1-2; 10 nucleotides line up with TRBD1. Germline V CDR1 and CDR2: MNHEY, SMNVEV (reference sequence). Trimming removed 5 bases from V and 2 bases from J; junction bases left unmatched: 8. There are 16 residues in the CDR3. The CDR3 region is CASSPGSGQGNYGYTF. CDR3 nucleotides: TGTGCCAGCAGTCCAGGGTCGGGACAGGGGAACTATGGCTACACCTTC.

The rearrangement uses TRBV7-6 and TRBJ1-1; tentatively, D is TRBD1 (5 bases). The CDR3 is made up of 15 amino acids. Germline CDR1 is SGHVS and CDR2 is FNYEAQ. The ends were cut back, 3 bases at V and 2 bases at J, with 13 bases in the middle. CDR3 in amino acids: CASSLTAGGNTEAFF. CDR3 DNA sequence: TGTGCCAGCAGCTTGACAGCCGGGGGTAACACTGAAGCTTTCTTT.

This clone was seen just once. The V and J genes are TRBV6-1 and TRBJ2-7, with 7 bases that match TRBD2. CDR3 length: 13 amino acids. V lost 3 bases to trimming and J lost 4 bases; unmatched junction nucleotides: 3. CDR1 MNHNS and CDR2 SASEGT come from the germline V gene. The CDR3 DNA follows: TGTGCCAGCAGTGAGGGGGGGTGGTACGAGCAGTACTTC. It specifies CASSEGGWYEQYF.

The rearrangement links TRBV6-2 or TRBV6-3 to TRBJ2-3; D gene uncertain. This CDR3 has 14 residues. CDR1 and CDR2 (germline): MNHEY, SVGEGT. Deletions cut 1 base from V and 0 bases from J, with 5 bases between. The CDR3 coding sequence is TGTGCCAGCAGTTACTGGGTTAGCACAGATACGCAGTATTTT. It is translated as CASSYWVSTDTQYF.

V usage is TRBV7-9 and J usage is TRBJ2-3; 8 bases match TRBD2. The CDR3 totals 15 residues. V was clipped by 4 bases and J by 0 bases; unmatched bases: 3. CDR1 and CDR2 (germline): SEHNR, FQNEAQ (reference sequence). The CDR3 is CASSSRGGSTDTQYF. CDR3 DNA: TGTGCCAGCAGCTCCCGGGGGGGTAGCACAGATACGCAGTATTTT.

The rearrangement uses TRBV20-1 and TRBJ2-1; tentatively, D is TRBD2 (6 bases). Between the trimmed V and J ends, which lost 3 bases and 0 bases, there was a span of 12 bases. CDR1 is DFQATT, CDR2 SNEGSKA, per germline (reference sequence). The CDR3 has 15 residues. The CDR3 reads CSASSGEASYNEQFF. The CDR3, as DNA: TGCAGTGCTAGTAGTGGGGAGGCCTCCTACAATGAGCAGTTCTTC.